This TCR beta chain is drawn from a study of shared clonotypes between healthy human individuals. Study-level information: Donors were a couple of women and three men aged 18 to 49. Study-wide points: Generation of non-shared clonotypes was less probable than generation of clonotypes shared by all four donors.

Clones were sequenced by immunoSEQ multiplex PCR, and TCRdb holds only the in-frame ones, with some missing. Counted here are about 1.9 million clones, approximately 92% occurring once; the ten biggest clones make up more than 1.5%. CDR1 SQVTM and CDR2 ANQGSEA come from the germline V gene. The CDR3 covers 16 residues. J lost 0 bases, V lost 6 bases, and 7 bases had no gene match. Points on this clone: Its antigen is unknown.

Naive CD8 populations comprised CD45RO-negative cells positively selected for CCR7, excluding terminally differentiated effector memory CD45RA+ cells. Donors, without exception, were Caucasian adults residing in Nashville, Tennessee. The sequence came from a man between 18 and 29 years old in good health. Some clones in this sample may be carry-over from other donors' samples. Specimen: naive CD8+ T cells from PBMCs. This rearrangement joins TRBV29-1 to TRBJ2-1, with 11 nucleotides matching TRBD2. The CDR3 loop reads CSVKTSGTNSYNEQFF. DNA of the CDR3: TGCAGCGTGAAGACTAGCGGGACGAACTCCTACAATGAGCAGTTCTTC.